This T cell receptor beta chain was sequenced for a study of vaccination effects on CD4 cells after COVID-19. Pools of viral peptides were used by the ViraFEST assay to expand antigen-specific CD4+ T cells ahead of sequencing. Isolation of CD4+ T cells took place after around 10 days of culture. Of the BNT162b2 and mRNA-1273 vaccines, participants received two doses of one or the other. Cultures used 2 million to 2.5 million PBMC per well, 7.5 to 10 IU/ml IL-2 and around 9.5 ug/ml peptides. Fresh IL-2-containing medium replaced half the medium on days 3 and 7. The CDR3 sequence is 14 residues long. V lost 8 bases and J 0 bases, leaving 12 bases between the germline ends. Germline V gene sequence: CDR1 MNHEY, CDR2 SVGAGI. This clone was detected only once. The antigen is undetermined. The method was immunoSEQ multiplex PCR; TCRdb's version includes in-frame clones alone and lacks a portion of them. The table lists around 32,000 clones, 65% to 75% of them singletons, with approximately 12% in the top ten.

The chain carries TRBV6-5 and TRBJ2-3; D remains unclear. The source was CD4+ T cells from PBMCs cultured with HCoV-229E spike peptides, collected after COVID-19 vaccination. This clonotype originated in a human donor who received a COVID-19 vaccine. CDR3 in amino acids: CASRFSGSTDTQYF. For the CDR3, the DNA is TGTGCCAGCCGGTTTTCGGGTAGCACAGATACGCAGTATTTT.